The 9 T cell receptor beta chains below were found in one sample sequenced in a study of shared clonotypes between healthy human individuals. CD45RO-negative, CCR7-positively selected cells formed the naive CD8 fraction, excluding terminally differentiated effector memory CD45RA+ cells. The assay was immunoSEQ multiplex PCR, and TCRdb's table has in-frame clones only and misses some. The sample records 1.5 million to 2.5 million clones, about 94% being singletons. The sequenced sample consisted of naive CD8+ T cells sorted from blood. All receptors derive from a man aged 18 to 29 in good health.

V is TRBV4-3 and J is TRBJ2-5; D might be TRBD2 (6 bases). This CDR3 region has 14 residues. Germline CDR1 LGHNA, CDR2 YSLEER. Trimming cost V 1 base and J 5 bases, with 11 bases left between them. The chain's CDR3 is CASSQVSGVETQYF. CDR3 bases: TGCGCCAGCAGCCAAGTATCGGGGGTGGAGACCCAGTACTTC.

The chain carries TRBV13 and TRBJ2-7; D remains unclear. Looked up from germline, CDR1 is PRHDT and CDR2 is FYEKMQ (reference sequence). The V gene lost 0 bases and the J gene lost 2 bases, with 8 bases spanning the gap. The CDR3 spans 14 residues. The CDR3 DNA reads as TGTGCCAGCAGCTTAGGGAACGGAGCCTACGAGCAGTACTTC. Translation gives CASSLGNGAYEQYF.

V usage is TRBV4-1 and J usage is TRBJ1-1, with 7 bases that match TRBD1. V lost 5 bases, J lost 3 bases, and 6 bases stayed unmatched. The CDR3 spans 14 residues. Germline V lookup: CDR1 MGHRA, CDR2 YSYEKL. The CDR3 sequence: CASSATGLDTEAFF. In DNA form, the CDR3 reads TGCGCCAGCAGCGCGACAGGGTTGGACACTGAAGCTTTCTTT.

CDR3 residues: CASSQGVSGGNEQFF. In DNA form, the CDR3 reads TGCGCCAGCAGCCAAGGGGTTAGCGGGGGCAATGAGCAGTTCTTC. V is TRBV4-1 and J is TRBJ2-1; 9 bases fit TRBD2. The CDR3 totals 15 residues. Germline trimming cut 1 base from V and 6 bases from J; bases unmatched to any gene: 4. Germline CDR1 and CDR2: MGHRA and YSYEKL.

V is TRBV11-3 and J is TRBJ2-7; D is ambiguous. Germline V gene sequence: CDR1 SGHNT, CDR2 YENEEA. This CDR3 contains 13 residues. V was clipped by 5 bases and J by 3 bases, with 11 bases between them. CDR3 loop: CASSLRPDYEQYF. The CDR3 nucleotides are TGTGCCAGCAGCCTTCGTCCGGACTACGAGCAGTACTTC.

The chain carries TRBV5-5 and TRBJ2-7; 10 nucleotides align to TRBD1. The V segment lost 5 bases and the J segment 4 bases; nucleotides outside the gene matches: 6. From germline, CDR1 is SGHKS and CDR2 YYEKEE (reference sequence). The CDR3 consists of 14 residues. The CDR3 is CASSYWTGGYEQYF. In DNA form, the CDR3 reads TGTGCCAGCAGTTATTGGACAGGGGGTTACGAGCAGTACTTC.

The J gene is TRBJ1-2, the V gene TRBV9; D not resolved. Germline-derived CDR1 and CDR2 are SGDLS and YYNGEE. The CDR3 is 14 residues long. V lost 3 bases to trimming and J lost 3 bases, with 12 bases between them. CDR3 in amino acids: CASSAPGIHYGYTF. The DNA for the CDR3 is TGTGCCAGCAGCGCCCCCGGGATCCACTATGGCTACACCTTC.

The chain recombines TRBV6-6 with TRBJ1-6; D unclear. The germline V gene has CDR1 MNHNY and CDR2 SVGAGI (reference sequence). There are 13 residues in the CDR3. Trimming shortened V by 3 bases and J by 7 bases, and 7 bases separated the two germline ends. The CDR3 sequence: CASSYSGNSPLHF. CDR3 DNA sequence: TGTGCCAGCAGTTATAGCGGCAATTCACCCCTCCACTTT.

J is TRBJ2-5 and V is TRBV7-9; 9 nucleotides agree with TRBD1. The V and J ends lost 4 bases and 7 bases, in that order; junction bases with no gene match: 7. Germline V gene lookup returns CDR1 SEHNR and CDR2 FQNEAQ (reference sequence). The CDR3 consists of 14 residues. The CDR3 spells CASSSGTGTATQYF. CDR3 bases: TGTGCCAGCAGCTCCGGGACAGGGACGGCGACCCAGTACTTC.